This T cell receptor beta chain was found in a study of early T cells in non-severe SARS-CoV-2 infection. On the study more broadly: Unpaired chains resulted from sequencing bulk RNA of unsorted whole blood. General study points: Database matching using VDJdb favored anti-spike CD8 responses, with private and CD4 specificities left missing.

In its sample, this clonotype was seen a few times. Its antigen is still unknown. Each cDNA molecule carried a unique molecular identifier. Via MiXCR, TCRdb re-called the 5' RACE reads, giving one row per CDR3 protein. In the table there are tens of thousands of distinct CDR3 sequences, 13% of which are singletons. Germline V lookup: CDR1 SGHRS, CDR2 YFSETQ. This CDR3 has 17 amino acids. Trimming stripped 3 bases from V and 2 bases from J, with 17 bases between. This sequence joins TRBV5-1 and TRBJ2-2; D is possibly TRBD2 (6 bases). The sequence derives from an adult who was a healthcare worker with PCR-confirmed SARS-CoV-2 infection or an uninfected control (not recorded which). Sequencing used whole blood. DNA of the CDR3: TGCGCCAGCAGCTCGAAGCTGGGCGGGACTAACACCGGGGAGCTGTTTTTT. Its protein product is CASSSKLGGTNTGELFF.